Sequencing of this T cell receptor (beta chain) was carried out in a study of blood T cell repertoires in COVID-19. V was shortened by 5 bases and J by 3 bases, with 10 bases between the two germline ends. The CDR3 contains 13 residues. From germline, CDR1 is LNHDA and CDR2 SQIVND (reference sequence). Data came from immunoSEQ multiplex PCR; TCRdb stores just in-frame clones and leaves some out. This sample has more than 95,000 clones, with 85% to 90% found just once. The genes are TRBV19 and TRBJ1-1; D not certain. The specimen sequenced was peripheral blood. The clonotype comes from a human donor in a cohort sampled during active COVID-19. The CDR3 sequence is CASSLNRDTEAFF. CDR3 bases: TGTGCCAGTAGTTTGAACCGGGACACTGAAGCTTTCTTT.